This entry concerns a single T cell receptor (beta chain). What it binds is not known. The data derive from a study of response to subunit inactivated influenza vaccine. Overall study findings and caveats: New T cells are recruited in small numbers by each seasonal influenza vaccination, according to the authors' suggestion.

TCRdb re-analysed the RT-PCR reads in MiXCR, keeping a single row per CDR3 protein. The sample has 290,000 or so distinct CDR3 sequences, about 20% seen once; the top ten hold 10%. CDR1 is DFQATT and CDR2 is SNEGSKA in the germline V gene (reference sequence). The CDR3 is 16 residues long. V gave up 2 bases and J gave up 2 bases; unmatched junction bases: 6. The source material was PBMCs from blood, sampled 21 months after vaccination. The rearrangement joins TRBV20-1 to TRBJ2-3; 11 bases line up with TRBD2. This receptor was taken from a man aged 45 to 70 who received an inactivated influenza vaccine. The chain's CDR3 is CSARTGTSGYTDTQYF. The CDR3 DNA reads TGCAGTGCTAGAACTGGGACTAGCGGATACACAGATACGCAGTATTTT.